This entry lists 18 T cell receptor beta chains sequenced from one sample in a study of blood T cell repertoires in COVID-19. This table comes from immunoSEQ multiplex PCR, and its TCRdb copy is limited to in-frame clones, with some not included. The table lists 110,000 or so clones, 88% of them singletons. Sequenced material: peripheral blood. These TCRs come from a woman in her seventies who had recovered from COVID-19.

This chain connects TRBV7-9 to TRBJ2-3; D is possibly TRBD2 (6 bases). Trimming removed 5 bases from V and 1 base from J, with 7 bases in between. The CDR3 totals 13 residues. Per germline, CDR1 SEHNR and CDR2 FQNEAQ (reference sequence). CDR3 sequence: CASSPGGTDTQYF. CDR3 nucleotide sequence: TGTGCCAGCAGCCCGGGGGGCACAGATACGCAGTATTTT.

CDR3 nucleotide sequence: TGTGCCAGCAGCTCGGGGGAGACCCAGTACTTC. Translated, it gives CASSSGETQYF. The gene calls are TRBV5-4 and TRBJ2-5, with D possibly being TRBD2 (5 bases). In germline, CDR1 is SGHNT, CDR2 YYREEE (reference sequence). Trimming shortened V by 3 bases and J by 5 bases, and 5 bases separated the two germline ends. The CDR3 length is 11 residues.

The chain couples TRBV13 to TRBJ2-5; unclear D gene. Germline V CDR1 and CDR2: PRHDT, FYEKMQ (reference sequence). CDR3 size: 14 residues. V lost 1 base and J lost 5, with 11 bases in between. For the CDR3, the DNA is TGTGCCAGCAGCTTAGAGGTGGTCGGGGAGACCCAGTACTTC. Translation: CASSLEVVGETQYF.

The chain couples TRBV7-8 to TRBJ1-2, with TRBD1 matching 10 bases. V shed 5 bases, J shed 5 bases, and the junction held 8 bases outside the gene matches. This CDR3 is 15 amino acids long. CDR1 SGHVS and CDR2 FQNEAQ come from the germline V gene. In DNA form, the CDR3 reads TGTGCCAGCAGCCCAGGGACAGGGGAAGGGTATGGCTACACCTTC. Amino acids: CASSPGTGEGYGYTF.

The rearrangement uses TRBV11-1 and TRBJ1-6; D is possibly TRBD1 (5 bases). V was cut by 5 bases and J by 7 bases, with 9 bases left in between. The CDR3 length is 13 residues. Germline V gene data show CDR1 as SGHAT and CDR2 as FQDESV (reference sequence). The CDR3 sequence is CASSDRQNSPLHF. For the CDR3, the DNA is TGTGCCAGCAGCGACCGACAGAATTCACCCCTCCACTTT. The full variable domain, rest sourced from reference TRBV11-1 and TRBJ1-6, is EAEVAQSPRYKITEKSQAVAFWCDPISGHATLYWYRQILGQGPELLVQFQDESVVDDSQLPKDRFSAERLKGVDSTLKIQPAELGDSAMYLCASSDRQNSPLHFGNGTRLTVT.

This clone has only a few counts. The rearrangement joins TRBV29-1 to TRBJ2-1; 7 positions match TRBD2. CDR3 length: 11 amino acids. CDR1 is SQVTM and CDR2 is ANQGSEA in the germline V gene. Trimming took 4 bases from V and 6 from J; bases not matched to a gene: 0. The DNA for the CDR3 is TGCAGCGTTGCGGGAGGCAATGAGCAGTTCTTC. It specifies CSVAGGNEQFF.

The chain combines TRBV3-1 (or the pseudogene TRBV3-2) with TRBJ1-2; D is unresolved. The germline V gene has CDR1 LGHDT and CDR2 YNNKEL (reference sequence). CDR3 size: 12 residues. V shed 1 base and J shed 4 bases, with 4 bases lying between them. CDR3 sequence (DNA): TGTGCCAGCAGCCAAGGGGCCTATGGCTACACCTTC. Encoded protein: CASSQGAYGYTF.

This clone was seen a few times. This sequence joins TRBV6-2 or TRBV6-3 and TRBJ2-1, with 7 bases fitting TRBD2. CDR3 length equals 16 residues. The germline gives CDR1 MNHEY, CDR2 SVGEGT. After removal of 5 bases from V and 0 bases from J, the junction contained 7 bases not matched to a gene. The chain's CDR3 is CASSPGGGDSYNEQFF. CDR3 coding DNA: TGTGCCAGCAGTCCCGGGGGAGGGGACTCCTACAATGAGCAGTTCTTC.

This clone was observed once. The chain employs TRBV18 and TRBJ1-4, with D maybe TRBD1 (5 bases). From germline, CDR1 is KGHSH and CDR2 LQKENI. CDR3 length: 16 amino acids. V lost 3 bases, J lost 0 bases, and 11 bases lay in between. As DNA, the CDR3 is TGTGCCAGCTCACCTCAGGGCCCCCCAACTAATGAAAAACTGTTTTTT. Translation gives CASSPQGPPTNEKLFF.

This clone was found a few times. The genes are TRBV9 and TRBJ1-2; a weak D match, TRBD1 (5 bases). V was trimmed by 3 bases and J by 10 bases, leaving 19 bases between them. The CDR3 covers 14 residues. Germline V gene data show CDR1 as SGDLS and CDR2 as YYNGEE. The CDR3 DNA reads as TGTGCCAGCAGCGCAGGAAATAGACAGTGGACCTACACCTTC. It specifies CASSAGNRQWTYTF.

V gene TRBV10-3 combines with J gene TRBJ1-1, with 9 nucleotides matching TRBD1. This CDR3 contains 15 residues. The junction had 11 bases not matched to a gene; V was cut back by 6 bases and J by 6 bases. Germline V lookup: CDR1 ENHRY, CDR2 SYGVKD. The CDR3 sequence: CAISDPQGARAEAFF. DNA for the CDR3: TGTGCCATCAGCGATCCACAGGGGGCGAGGGCTGAAGCTTTCTTT.

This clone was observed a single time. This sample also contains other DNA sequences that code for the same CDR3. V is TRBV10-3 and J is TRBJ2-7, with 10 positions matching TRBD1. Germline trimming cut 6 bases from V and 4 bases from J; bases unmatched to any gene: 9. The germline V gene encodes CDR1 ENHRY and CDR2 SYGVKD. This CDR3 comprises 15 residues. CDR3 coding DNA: TGTGCCATCAGGGAAGACAGGGGGCTTAGGTACGAGCAGTACTTC. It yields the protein CAIREDRGLRYEQYF.

CDR3 coding DNA: TGTGCCAGCAGCAATAGACTAGCGGGGCTCCAAGAGACCCAGTACTTC. The encoded protein is CASSNRLAGLQETQYF. The V gene is TRBV11-3, the J gene TRBJ2-5; 11 bases map to TRBD2. Germline lookup yields CDR1 SGHNT and CDR2 YENEEA. Trimming cost V 5 bases and J 1 base; bases outside gene matches: 6. This CDR3 spans 16 amino acids.

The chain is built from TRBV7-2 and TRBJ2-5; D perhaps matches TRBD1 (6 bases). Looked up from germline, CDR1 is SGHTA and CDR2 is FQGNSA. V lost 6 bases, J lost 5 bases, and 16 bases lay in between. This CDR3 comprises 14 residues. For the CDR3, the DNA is TGTGCCAGCAGACAAACAGGGAGTCGGGAGACCCAGTACTTC. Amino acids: CASRQTGSRETQYF.

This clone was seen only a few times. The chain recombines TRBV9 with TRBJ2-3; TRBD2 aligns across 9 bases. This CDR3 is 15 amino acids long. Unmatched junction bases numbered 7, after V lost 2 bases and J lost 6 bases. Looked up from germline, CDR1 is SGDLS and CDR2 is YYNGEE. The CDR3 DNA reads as TGTGCCAGCAGCGTGGCGGGAGGGAAGGGGGATACGCAGTATTTT. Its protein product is CASSVAGGKGDTQYF.

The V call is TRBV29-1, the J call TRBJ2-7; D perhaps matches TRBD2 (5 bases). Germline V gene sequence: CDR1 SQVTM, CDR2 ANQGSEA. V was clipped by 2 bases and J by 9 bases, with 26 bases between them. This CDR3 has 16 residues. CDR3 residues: CSVERRVGGSLRWQYF. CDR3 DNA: TGCAGCGTTGAAAGGCGGGTGGGTGGTTCCCTACGATGGCAGTACTTC.

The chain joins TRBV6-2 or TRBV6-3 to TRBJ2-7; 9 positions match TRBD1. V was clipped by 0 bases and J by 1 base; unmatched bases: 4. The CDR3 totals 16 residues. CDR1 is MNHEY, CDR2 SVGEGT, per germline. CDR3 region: CASSYSRGQGSYEQYF. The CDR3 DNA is TGTGCCAGCAGTTACTCCCGGGGACAGGGTTCCTACGAGCAGTACTTC.

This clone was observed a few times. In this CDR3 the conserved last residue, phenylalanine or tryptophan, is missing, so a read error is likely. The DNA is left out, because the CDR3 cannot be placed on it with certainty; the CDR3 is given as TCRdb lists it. The CDR3 reads CASSSLSSGSSI. This sequence joins TRBV7-9 and TRBJ2-7; TRBD2 reflects the table's D call only, with no check against the DNA. The CDR3 spans 12 residues, counting both ends. The germline CDR1 and CDR2 sequences are SEHNR and FQNEAQ (reference sequence).